This T cell receptor beta chain was profiled in a study of blood T cell repertoires in COVID-19. Study-wide background: The origin of the acute and convalescent COVID-19 samples was the United States, Italy and Spain. PBMCs, B-cell-depleted T cells, or T cells provided the cDNA or gDNA that made up the material.

Germline values: CDR1 SGHTS, CDR2 YDEGEE. The CDR3 contains 16 residues. With 5 bases removed from V and 8 bases from J, the gap between germline ends came to 20 bases. Under the authors' procedure: Amplifying reference gene primers gave estimates of nucleated cell counts. Sequencing used immunoSEQ multiplex PCR; TCRdb keeps in-frame clones, though not all of them. V, J and clone size were drawn from that table, and D and trimming were deduced from the DNA. The sample consists of 250,000 to 300,000 clones, approximately 85% of them appearing once. The clonotype comes from a woman in her sixties or seventies with acute or convalescent COVID-19. The sequenced sample consisted of peripheral blood. The chain uses TRBV5-8 and TRBJ1-6; tentative D call: TRBD1 (5 bases). The CDR3 DNA is TGTGCCAGCAGTTTTGGGTGGACAAGGCGAGATTCACCCCTCCACTTT. It specifies CASSFGWTRRDSPLHF.